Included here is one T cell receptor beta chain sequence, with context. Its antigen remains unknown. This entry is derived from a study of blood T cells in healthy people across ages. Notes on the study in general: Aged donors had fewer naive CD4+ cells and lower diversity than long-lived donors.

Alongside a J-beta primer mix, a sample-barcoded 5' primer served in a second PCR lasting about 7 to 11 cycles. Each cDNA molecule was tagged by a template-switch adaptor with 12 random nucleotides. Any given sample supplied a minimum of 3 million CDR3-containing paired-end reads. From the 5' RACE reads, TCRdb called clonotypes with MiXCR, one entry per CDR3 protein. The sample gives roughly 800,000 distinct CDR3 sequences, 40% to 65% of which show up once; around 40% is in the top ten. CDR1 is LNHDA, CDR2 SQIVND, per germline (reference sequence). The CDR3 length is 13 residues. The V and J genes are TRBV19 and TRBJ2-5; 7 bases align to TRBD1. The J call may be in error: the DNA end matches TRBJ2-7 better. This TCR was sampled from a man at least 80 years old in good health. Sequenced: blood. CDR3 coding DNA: TGTGCCACTATCGGGACAGTTGGCTACGAGCAGTACTTC. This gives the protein CATIGTVGYEQYF.